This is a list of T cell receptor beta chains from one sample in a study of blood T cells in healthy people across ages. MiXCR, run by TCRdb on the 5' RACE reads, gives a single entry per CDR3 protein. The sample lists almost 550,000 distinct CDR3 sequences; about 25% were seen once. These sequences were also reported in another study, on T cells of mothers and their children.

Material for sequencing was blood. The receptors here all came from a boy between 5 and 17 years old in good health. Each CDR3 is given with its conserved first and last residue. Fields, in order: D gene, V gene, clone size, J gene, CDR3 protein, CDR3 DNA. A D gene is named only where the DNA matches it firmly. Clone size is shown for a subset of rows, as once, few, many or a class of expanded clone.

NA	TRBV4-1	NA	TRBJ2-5	CASSQDRAGAGETQYF	TGCGCCAGCAGCCAAGATCGCGCGGGGGCGGGGGAGACCCAGTACTTC
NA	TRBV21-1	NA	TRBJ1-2	CASSKGIDRTGNYGYTF	TGTGCCAGCAGCAAAGGAATCGACAGGACAGGGAACTATGGCTACACCTTC
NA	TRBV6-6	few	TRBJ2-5	CASSWAGAGETQYF	TGTGCCAGCAGTTGGGCAGGGGCCGGGGAGACCCAGTACTTC
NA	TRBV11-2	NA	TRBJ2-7	CASSLETQGITYEQYF	TGTGCCAGCAGCTTAGAAACACAGGGAATCACCTACGAGCAGTACTTC
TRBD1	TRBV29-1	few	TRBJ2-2	CSVGGQSTNTGELFF	TGCAGCGTTGGGGGACAGTCTACGAACACCGGGGAGCTGTTTTTT
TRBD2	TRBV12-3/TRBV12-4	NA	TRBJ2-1	CASSPAGGQDEQFF	TGTGCCAGCAGTCCAGCGGGGGGGCAGGATGAGCAGTTCTTC
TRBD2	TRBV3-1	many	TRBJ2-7	CASSQDGTGGDEQYF	TGTGCCAGCAGCCAAGATGGGACGGGAGGAGACGAGCAGTACTTC
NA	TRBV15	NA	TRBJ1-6	CATSKPGRVNSPLHF	TGTGCCACCAGCAAGCCTGGCAGGGTAAATTCACCCCTCCACTTT
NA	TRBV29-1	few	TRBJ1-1	CSAPRAGRMNTEAFF	TGCAGCGCCCCAAGGGCAGGGAGGATGAACACTGAAGCTTTCTTT
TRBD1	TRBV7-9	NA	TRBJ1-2	CASSETGGTNYGYTF	TGTGCCAGCAGCGAAACAGGGGGCACTAACTATGGCTACACCTTC
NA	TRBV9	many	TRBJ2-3	CASSPKPLNTDTQYF	TGTGCCAGCAGCCCAAAACCCCTTAACACAGATACGCAGTATTTT
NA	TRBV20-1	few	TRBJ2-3	CSARVPGLTDTQYF	TGCAGTGCTAGAGTCCCAGGGTTAACAGATACGCAGTATTTT
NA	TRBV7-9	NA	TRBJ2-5	CASSLGGTTETQYF	TGTGCCAGCAGCTTAGGAGGGACCACAGAGACCCAGTACTTC
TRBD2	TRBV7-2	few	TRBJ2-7	CASSLAATSDEQYF	TGTGCCAGCAGCTTAGCTGCGACTAGCGACGAGCAGTACTTC
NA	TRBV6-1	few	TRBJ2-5	CASSAVGPETQYF	TGTGCCAGCAGCGCGGTGGGTCCGGAGACCCAGTACTTC
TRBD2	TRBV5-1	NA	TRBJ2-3	CASSLGSGPSTDTQYF	TGCGCCAGCAGCTTGGGTAGCGGGCCAAGCACAGATACGCAGTATTTT
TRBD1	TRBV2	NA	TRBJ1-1	CASTVDRGTEAFF	TGTGCCAGCACCGTGGACAGGGGGACTGAAGCTTTCTTT
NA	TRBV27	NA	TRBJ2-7	CASRSAGEQYF	TGTGCCAGCAGATCAGCGGGCGAGCAGTACTTC
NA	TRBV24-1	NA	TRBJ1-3	CATSDSGNSGNTIYF	TGTGCCACCAGTGATTCTGGGAACTCTGGAAACACCATATATTTT
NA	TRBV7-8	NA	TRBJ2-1	CASSLERAGSYNEQFF	TGTGCCAGCAGCTTAGAGCGAGCGGGCTCCTACAATGAGCAGTTCTTC
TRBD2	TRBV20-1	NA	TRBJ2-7	CSAPLSTSTSEQYF	TGCAGTGCTCCCCTCTCGACTAGCACGAGCGAGCAGTACTTC
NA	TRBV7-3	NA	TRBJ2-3	CASSLDLSSTDTQYF	TGTGCCAGCAGCTTGGACCTGAGTAGCACAGATACGCAGTATTTT
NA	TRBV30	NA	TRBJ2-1	CAWTGQASEQFF	TGTGCCTGGACGGGGCAGGCAAGTGAGCAGTTCTTC
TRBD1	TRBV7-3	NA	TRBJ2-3	CASSVGTGWTDTQYF	TGTGCCAGCAGCGTCGGGACAGGGTGGACAGATACGCAGTATTTT
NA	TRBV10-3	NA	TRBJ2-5	CAISTPNGRSQETQYF	TGTGCCATCAGTACCCCGAACGGAAGGTCCCAAGAGACCCAGTACTTC
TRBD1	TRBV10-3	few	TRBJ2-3	CAISESTGQGKGYGSYRTDTQYF	TGTGCCATCAGTGAGTCGACGGGACAGGGTAAGGGGTATGGATCTTACCGCACAGATACGCAGTATTTT
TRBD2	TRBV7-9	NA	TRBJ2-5	CASSPGLAGAHQETQYF	TGTGCCAGCAGCCCCGGACTAGCGGGAGCACACCAAGAGACCCAGTACTTC
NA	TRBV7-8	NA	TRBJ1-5	CASSLAAGRNQPQHF	TGTGCCAGCAGCTTAGCGGCAGGGCGCAATCAGCCCCAGCATTTT
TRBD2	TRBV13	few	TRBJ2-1	CASRLGGTSGADEQFF	TGTGCCAGCAGGCTAGGCGGGACTAGCGGGGCGGATGAGCAGTTCTTC
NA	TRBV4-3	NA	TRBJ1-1	CASSQDREREAFF	TGCGCCAGCAGCCAAGATCGGGAAAGGGAAGCTTTCTTT
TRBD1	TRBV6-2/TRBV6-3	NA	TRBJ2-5	CASSYAGQGQETQYF	TGTGCCAGCAGTTACGCGGGACAGGGACAAGAGACCCAGTACTTC
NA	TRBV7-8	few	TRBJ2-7	CASSNWDSDMGEQYF	TGTGCCAGCAGCAACTGGGACTCCGATATGGGAGAGCAGTACTTC
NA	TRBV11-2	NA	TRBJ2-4	CASSVGQILAKNIQYF	TGTGCCAGCAGCGTAGGACAGATACTAGCCAAAAACATTCAGTACTTC
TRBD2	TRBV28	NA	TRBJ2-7	CASSPPLAGGRYEQYF	TGTGCCAGCAGTCCGCCACTAGCGGGAGGCCGCTACGAGCAGTACTTC
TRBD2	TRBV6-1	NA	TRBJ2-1	CASTSTSGSSYNEQFF	TGTGCCAGCACCTCAACTAGCGGGAGCTCCTACAATGAGCAGTTCTTC
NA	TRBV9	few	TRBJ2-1	CASSVDWSSYNEQFF	TGTGCCAGCAGCGTTGACTGGAGCTCCTACAATGAGCAGTTCTTC
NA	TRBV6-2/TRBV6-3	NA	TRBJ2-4	CASGAGSVAKNIQYF	TGTGCCAGCGGAGCAGGCTCCGTAGCCAAAAACATTCAGTACTTC
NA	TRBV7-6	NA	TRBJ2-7	CASSLAPDIYEQYF	TGTGCCAGCAGCTTAGCTCCAGATATCTACGAGCAGTACTTC
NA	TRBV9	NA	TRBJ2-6	CASSVVTGAGANVLTF	TGTGCCAGCAGCGTAGTAACGGGCGCTGGGGCCAACGTCCTGACTTTC
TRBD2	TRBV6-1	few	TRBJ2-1	CASSLNHPGTRITPVYF	TGTGCCAGCAGCCTTAACCATCCCGGGACTAGGATTACGCCGGTATACTTC
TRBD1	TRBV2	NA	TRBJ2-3	CASKLQGAKMDTQYF	TGTGCCAGCAAGCTACAGGGGGCGAAAATGGATACGCAGTATTTT
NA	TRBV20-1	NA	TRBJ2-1	CSAPSPGSISYNEQFF	TGCAGTGCTCCCTCCCCGGGGTCGATCTCCTACAATGAGCAGTTCTTC
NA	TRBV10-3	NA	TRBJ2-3	CAISDGGTGSTDTQYF	TGTGCCATCAGTGATGGGGGTACAGGGAGCACAGATACGCAGTATTTT
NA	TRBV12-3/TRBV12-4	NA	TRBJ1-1	CASSSPRELITEAFF	TGTGCCAGTAGTTCCCCAAGGGAGCTGATCACTGAAGCTTTCTTT
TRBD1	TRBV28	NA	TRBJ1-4	CASSEQGGNEKLFF	TGTGCCAGCAGTGAACAGGGGGGAAATGAAAAACTGTTTTTT
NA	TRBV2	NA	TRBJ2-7	CASRGGPFYEQYF	TGTGCCAGCAGAGGTGGGCCCTTCTACGAGCAGTACTTC
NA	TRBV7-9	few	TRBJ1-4	CASSPTPDGEKLFF	TGTGCCAGCAGCCCTACGCCCGACGGTGAAAAACTGTTTTTT
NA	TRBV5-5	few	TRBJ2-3	CASSTNSWAGAGDTQYF	TGTGCCAGCAGCACAAATTCCTGGGCGGGCGCGGGGGATACGCAGTATTTT